A selection of T cell receptor beta chains follows, all from one sample in a study of T cell responses to AZD1222 COVID-19 vaccine. Sequencing used immunoSEQ multiplex PCR; TCRdb keeps in-frame clones, though not all of them. The data show more than 50,000 clones, 70% to 90% seen once. The sequencing here drew on peripheral blood, taken on day 0 of AZD1222 vaccination. The receptors were gathered from an adult in good health. CDR3s leave out the opening cysteine and the closing phenylalanine or tryptophan. Fields, in order: CDR3 length, D gene, V gene, CDR3 protein. D genes are given only for firm matches.

cdr3_length: 14
d_call: .
v_call: TRBV5-1
cdr3_aa: ASSFRGSSGANVLT

cdr3_length: 16
d_call: TRBD2
v_call: TRBV6-1
cdr3_aa: ASSEGLAGGQYQETQY

cdr3_length: 11
d_call: .
v_call: TRBV11-3
cdr3_aa: ASSIRQGSPQY

cdr3_length: 14
d_call: .
v_call: TRBV2
cdr3_aa: ASRLDRPRVAGELF

cdr3_length: 12
d_call: TRBD1
v_call: TRBV10-2
cdr3_aa: ASRDRVGNTEAF

cdr3_length: 11
d_call: TRBD1
v_call: TRBV6-1
cdr3_aa: ASSEAGTEPQH

cdr3_length: 12
d_call: .
v_call: TRBV28
cdr3_aa: ASSRPQTGEKLF

cdr3_length: 17
d_call: .
v_call: TRBV2
cdr3_aa: ASSERYSGSFSSYNEQF

cdr3_length: 15
d_call: TRBD1
v_call: TRBV24-1
cdr3_aa: ATSDPGQGSSNYGYT

cdr3_length: 9
d_call: .
v_call: TRBV6-5
cdr3_aa: ASRTNYGYT

cdr3_length: 12
d_call: .
v_call: TRBV5-8
cdr3_aa: ASSFKASSYEQY

cdr3_length: 13
d_call: TRBD2
v_call: TRBV5-1
cdr3_aa: ASSLGVSGAETQY

cdr3_length: 12
d_call: .
v_call: TRBV7-9
cdr3_aa: ASSPTGNDSPLH

cdr3_length: 12
d_call: .
v_call: TRBV19
cdr3_aa: ASKPVNANQPQH

cdr3_length: 15
d_call: .
v_call: TRBV7-9
cdr3_aa: ASSLGLRQGPTDTQY

cdr3_length: 15
d_call: .
v_call: TRBV7-6
cdr3_aa: ASSLGYRGSSYNEQF

cdr3_length: 12
d_call: .
v_call: TRBV5-4
cdr3_aa: ASSSQTPGNTIY

cdr3_length: 11
d_call: .
v_call: TRBV6-5
cdr3_aa: ASRGGSITEAF

cdr3_length: 9
d_call: TRBD2
v_call: TRBV6-5
cdr3_aa: ASGRGGEQY

cdr3_length: 11
d_call: TRBD1
v_call: TRBV12-3/TRBV12-4
cdr3_aa: ASSSSTGLEAF

cdr3_length: 13
d_call: .
v_call: TRBV7-2
cdr3_aa: ASSPLAGINTEAF

cdr3_length: 11
d_call: .
v_call: TRBV7-3
cdr3_aa: ASRGRNTGELF

cdr3_length: 11
d_call: .
v_call: TRBV3-1/TRBV3-2
cdr3_aa: ASSQLSSETQY

cdr3_length: 13
d_call: .
v_call: TRBV19
cdr3_aa: ASRGSPAGTGELF

cdr3_length: 12
d_call: .
v_call: TRBV7-8
cdr3_aa: ASSRTGRQETQY

cdr3_length: 11
d_call: .
v_call: TRBV5-5
cdr3_aa: ASSLVMNTEAF

cdr3_length: 11
d_call: TRBD2
v_call: TRBV4-1
cdr3_aa: ASSSGGTDTQY

cdr3_length: 12
d_call: .
v_call: TRBV6-5
cdr3_aa: ASSNRDVLDTIY

cdr3_length: 13
d_call: TRBD1
v_call: TRBV7-2
cdr3_aa: ASSADRGTYNEQF

cdr3_length: 11
d_call: TRBD1
v_call: TRBV6-5
cdr3_aa: ASSWDSLREQY

cdr3_length: 12
d_call: TRBD1
v_call: TRBV2
cdr3_aa: ARDRLSGANVLT

cdr3_length: 14
d_call: .
v_call: TRBV21-1
cdr3_aa: ASSNKRAICNSPLH

cdr3_length: 13
d_call: .
v_call: TRBV18
cdr3_aa: ASSPKGLQAGELF

cdr3_length: 11
d_call: .
v_call: TRBV19
cdr3_aa: ASSSLMNTEAF

cdr3_length: 11
d_call: .
v_call: TRBV12-5
cdr3_aa: ASGSSDSYEQY

cdr3_length: 14
d_call: TRBD1
v_call: TRBV4-1
cdr3_aa: ASSRIQGKYNSPLH

cdr3_length: 12
d_call: .
v_call: TRBV6-5
cdr3_aa: ASLTRREGTEAF

cdr3_length: 11
d_call: .
v_call: TRBV19
cdr3_aa: ASTTTDTDTQY

cdr3_length: 12
d_call: .
v_call: TRBV4-1
cdr3_aa: ASSQDIRGQVLF

cdr3_length: 12
d_call: .
v_call: TRBV6-1
cdr3_aa: ASSEAWRTGELF

cdr3_length: 13
d_call: .
v_call: TRBV19
cdr3_aa: ASSIYAREAYEQY

cdr3_length: 15
d_call: TRBD1
v_call: TRBV5-1
cdr3_aa: ASSPLDRGPYQETQY

cdr3_length: 12
d_call: .
v_call: TRBV5-6
cdr3_aa: ASSGGRQNYGYT

cdr3_length: 9
d_call: .
v_call: TRBV19
cdr3_aa: ASSIAGELF

cdr3_length: 11
d_call: .
v_call: TRBV19
cdr3_aa: ASSVRRNTEAF

cdr3_length: 14
d_call: .
v_call: TRBV7-8
cdr3_aa: ASSGEGRVSNQPQH

cdr3_length: 12
d_call: .
v_call: TRBV6-2/TRBV6-3
cdr3_aa: ASSLPQGRNEQY

cdr3_length: 14
d_call: TRBD2
v_call: TRBV3-1/TRBV3-2
cdr3_aa: ASSQNGLAGGNQQF

cdr3_length: 14
d_call: TRBD1
v_call: TRBV19
cdr3_aa: ASSREDRGSTDTQY

cdr3_length: 13
d_call: .
v_call: TRBV6-5
cdr3_aa: ASKTGGWSNQPQH

cdr3_length: 13
d_call: .
v_call: TRBV6-5
cdr3_aa: ASSFSGPTNEKLF

cdr3_length: 15
d_call: TRBD1
v_call: TRBV5-1
cdr3_aa: ASSLQAQGAVTGELF

cdr3_length: 13
d_call: .
v_call: TRBV10-3
cdr3_aa: ATQRRGISNQPQH

cdr3_length: 12
d_call: TRBD1
v_call: TRBV6-5
cdr3_aa: ASSYRDRLYEQY

cdr3_length: 13
d_call: .
v_call: TRBV7-9
cdr3_aa: ASTLRELAKNIQY